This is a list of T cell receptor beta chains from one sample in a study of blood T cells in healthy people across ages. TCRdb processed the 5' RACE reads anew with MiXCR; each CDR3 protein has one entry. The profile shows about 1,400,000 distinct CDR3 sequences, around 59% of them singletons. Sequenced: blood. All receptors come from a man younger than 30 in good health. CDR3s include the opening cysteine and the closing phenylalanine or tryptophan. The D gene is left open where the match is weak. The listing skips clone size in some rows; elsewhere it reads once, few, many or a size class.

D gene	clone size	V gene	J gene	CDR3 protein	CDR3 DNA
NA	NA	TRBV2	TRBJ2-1	CASSQSVPKSYEQFF	TGTGCCAGCAGCCAAAGCGTCCCCAAATCATATGAGCAGTTCTTC
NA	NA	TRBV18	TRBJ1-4	CASSREKNEKLFF	TGTGCCAGCTCACGGGAGAAGAATGAAAAACTGTTTTTT
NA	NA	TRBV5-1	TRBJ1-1	CASSLNPGITMNTEAFF	TGCGCCAGCAGCTTGAATCCGGGTATTACGATGAACACTGAAGCTTTCTTT
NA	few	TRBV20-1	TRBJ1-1	CSARGGAGTTEAFF	TGCAGTGCTAGGGGGGGCGCGGGAACCACTGAAGCTTTCTTT
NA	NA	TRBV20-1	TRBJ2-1	CSARLVFGRNEQFF	TGCAGTGCTAGATTGGTTTTCGGACGCAATGAGCAGTTCTTC
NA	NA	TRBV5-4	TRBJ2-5	CASSTQGLQETQYF	TGTGCCAGCAGCACGCAGGGTCTCCAAGAGACCCAGTACTTC
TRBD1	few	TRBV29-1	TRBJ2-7	CSVTRDRTYEQYF	TGCAGCGTTACTAGGGACAGGACCTACGAGCAGTACTTC
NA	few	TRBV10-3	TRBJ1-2	CAISEETSYGYTF	TGTGCCATCAGTGAGGAAACCTCCTATGGCTACACCTTC
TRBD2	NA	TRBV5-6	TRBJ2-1	CASSRPREWAREQFF	TGTGCCAGCAGCCGGCCGCGGGAGTGGGCACGTGAGCAGTTCTTC
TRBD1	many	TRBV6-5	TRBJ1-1	CASSYSTGMNTEAFF	TGTGCCAGCAGTTACTCGACAGGGATGAACACTGAAGCTTTCTTT
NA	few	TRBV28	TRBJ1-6	CASSPSGQMNSPLHF	TGTGCCAGCAGCCCATCGGGACAAATGAATTCACCCCTCCACTTT
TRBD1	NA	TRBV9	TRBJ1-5	CASSVGTGGGNQPQHF	TGTGCCAGCAGCGTCGGGACAGGGGGCGGCAATCAGCCCCAGCATTTT
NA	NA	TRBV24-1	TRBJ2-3	CATSARTWGGGPTDTQYF	TGTGCCACCAGTGCCCGCACATGGGGGGGGGGCCCCACAGATACGCAGTATTTT
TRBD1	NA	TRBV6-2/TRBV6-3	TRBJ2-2	CASRSTGGLNTGELFF	TGTGCCAGCAGGTCCACAGGGGGCCTGAACACCGGGGAGCTGTTTTTT
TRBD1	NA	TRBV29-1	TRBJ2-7	CSVAGTGFYEQYF	TGCAGTGTAGCCGGGACAGGGTTTTACGAGCAGTACTTC
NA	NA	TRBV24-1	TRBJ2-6	CATSDADPGRGANVLTF	TGTGCCACCAGTGATGCCGACCCCGGAAGAGGGGCCAACGTCCTGACTTTC
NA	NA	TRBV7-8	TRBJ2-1	CASSPARTTAWNEQFF	TGTGCCAGCAGCCCCGCGCGTACGACCGCATGGAATGAGCAGTTCTTC
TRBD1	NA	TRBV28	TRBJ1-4	CASSSRDSNEKLFF	TGTGCCAGCAGTTCCCGGGACAGTAATGAAAAACTGTTTTTT
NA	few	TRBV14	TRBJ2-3	CASSQQELTDTQYF	TGTGCCAGCAGCCAACAGGAGCTCACAGATACGCAGTATTTT
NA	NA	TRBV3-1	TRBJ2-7	CASAHDGRVPYEQYF	TGCGCCAGCGCCCATGACGGCAGGGTCCCCTACGAGCAGTACTTC
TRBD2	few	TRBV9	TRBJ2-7	CASSPYSGPGYEQYF	TGTGCCAGCAGCCCCTATAGCGGGCCTGGCTACGAGCAGTACTTC
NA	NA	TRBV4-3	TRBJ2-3	CASSQDSYTDTQYF	TGCGCCAGCAGCCAAGACAGTTACACAGATACGCAGTATTTT
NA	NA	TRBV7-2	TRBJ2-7	CASSLPSADEQYF	TGTGCCAGCAGCCTTCCGTCCGCGGACGAGCAGTACTTC
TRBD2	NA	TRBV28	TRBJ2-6	CASTQGRGAQPTNVLTF	TGTGCCAGCACCCAAGGGCGGGGGGCGCAGCCAACCAACGTCCTGACTTTC
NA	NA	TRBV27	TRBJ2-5	CASSEQGNGQYF	TGTGCCAGCAGTGAGCAGGGGAACGGGCAGTACTTC
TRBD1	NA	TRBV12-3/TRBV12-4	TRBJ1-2	CASMPGDRGSYGYTF	TGTGCCAGCATGCCGGGAGACAGGGGAAGCTATGGCTACACCTTC
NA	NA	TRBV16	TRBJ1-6	CASSQLPEGSPLHF	TGTGCCAGCAGCCAACTCCCCGAGGGATCACCCCTCCACTTT
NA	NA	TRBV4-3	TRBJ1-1	CASSQESRSGGVTEAFF	TGCGCCAGCAGCCAAGAGAGTAGGAGCGGCGGGGTCACTGAAGCTTTCTTT
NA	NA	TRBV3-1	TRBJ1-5	CASSQDPAGYSNQPQHF	TGTGCCAGCAGCCAAGATCCCGCAGGGTATAGCAATCAGCCCCAGCATTTT
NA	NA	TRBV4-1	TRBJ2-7	CASSQESWQGGYEQYF	TGCGCCAGCAGCCAAGAGAGTTGGCAGGGGGGCTACGAGCAGTACTTC
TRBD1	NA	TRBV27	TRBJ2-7	CASCGTGAYNEQYF	TGTGCCAGCTGTGGGACAGGGGCCTACAATGAGCAGTACTTC
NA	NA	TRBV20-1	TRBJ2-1	CSASSRTTGTVAYNEQFF	TGCAGTGCTAGTTCGCGTACCACCGGGACCGTGGCCTACAATGAGCAGTTCTTC
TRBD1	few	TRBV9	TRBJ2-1	CASSIGTGPGNEQFF	TGTGCCAGCAGCATCGGGACAGGGCCGGGGAATGAGCAGTTCTTC
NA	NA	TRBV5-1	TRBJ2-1	CASSVPEGAGAFDEQFF	TGCGCCAGCAGCGTCCCCGAGGGGGCGGGGGCCTTCGATGAGCAGTTCTTC
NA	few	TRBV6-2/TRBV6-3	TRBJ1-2	CASNSGTSGYTF	TGTGCCAGCAATTCCGGGACATCTGGCTACACCTTC
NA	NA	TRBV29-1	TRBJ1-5	CNVADRNSNQPQHF	TGCAACGTAGCCGACAGGAATAGCAATCAGCCCCAGCATTTT
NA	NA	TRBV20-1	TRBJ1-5	CSAPPKGSNQPQHF	TGCAGTGCCCCTCCGAAGGGTAGCAATCAGCCCCAGCATTTT
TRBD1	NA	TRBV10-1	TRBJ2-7	CASSDAGTGTYEQYF	TGCGCCAGCAGTGATGCCGGGACAGGGACCTACGAGCAGTACTTC
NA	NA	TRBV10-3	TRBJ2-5	CAIKRALGQRGDKETQYF	TGTGCCATCAAAAGGGCGTTGGGGCAAAGAGGGGACAAAGAGACCCAGTACTTC
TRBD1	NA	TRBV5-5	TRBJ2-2	CASSLKGQGTTGELFF	TGTGCCAGCAGCCTCAAGGGACAGGGGACAACCGGGGAGCTGTTTTTT
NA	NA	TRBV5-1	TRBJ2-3	CASRRGSVSSTDTQYF	TGCGCCAGCAGGAGAGGTTCTGTTTCTAGCACAGATACGCAGTATTTT
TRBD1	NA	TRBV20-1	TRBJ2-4	CSARGGQGTFNIQYF	TGCAGTGCTAGGGGGGGACAGGGAACTTTTAACATTCAGTACTTC
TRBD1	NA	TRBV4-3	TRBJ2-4	CASSQVQGAGNIQYF	TGCGCCAGCAGCCAAGTACAGGGGGCCGGAAACATTCAGTACTTC
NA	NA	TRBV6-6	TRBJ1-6	CASSQQVLYNSPLHF	TGTGCCAGCAGCCAGCAGGTCCTCTATAATTCACCCCTCCACTTT
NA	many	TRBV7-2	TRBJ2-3	CASSLTGGTDTQYF	TGTGCCAGCAGCTTAACGGGGGGCACAGATACGCAGTATTTT
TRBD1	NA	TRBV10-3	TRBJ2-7	CATRQGANEQYF	TGTGCCACCAGACAGGGGGCAAACGAGCAGTACTTC
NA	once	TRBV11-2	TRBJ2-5	CASSLGTGVIQETQYF	TGTGCCAGCAGCTTAGGGACCGGGGTGATACAAGAGACCCAGTACTTC
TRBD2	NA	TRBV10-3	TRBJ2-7	CAISDGGRPPYEQYF	TGTGCCATCAGTGACGGCGGGAGGCCTCCCTACGAGCAGTACTTC
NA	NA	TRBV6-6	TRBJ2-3	CASSYAQVYTDTQYF	TGTGCCAGCAGTTACGCGCAGGTATACACAGATACGCAGTATTTT
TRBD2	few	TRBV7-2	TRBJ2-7	CASSSGLAGIFYEQYF	TGTGCCAGCAGCTCGGGACTAGCGGGGATTTTTTACGAGCAGTACTTC
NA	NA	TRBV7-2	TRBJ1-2	CASTPGFNYGYTF	TGTGCCAGCACCCCGGGATTCAACTATGGCTACACCTTC
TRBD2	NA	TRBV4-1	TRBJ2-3	CASSSLIRLADATDTQYF	TGCGCCAGCAGCTCCTTAATCCGACTAGCGGATGCCACAGATACGCAGTATTTT
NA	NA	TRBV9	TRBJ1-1	CASSVASYGQNTEAFF	TGTGCCAGCAGCGTAGCAAGTTACGGGCAGAACACTGAAGCTTTCTTT
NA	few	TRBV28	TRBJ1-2	CASSLEGTSYYGYTF	TGTGCCAGCAGTTTGGAAGGAACCAGTTACTATGGCTACACCTTC
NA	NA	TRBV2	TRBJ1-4	CASQPLGRGNEKLFF	TGTGCCAGCCAGCCCCTCGGGAGGGGAAATGAAAAACTGTTTTTT
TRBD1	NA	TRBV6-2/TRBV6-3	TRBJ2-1	CASTSTTGGKEQFF	TGTGCCAGCACCTCGACCACAGGGGGCAAAGAGCAGTTCTTC
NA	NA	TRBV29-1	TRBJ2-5	CSVEDPLGDNEQYF	TGCAGCGTTGAAGACCCGCTAGGAGACAATGAGCAGTACTTC
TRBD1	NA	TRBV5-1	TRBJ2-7	CASSHTRTGNEQYF	TGCGCCAGCAGCCACACCCGGACAGGGAACGAGCAGTACTTC